A selection of T cell receptor beta chains follows, all from one sample in a study of cytomegalovirus exposure and HLA in healthy donors. The data were produced by immunoSEQ multiplex PCR, yet TCRdb's version contains in-frame clones alone and is incomplete. The sample holds approximately 190,000 clones, approximately 84% seen once. The sequenced material came from PBMCs. The receptors stem from a boy aged 5-17 years in good health and CMV-seronegative. CDR3s include the opening cysteine and the closing phenylalanine or tryptophan. The order of the fields is clone size, V gene, CDR3 length, D gene, J gene, CDR3 protein, CDR3 DNA. D genes are given only for firm matches. Size is omitted from some rows. Given values are once, few, many or a class for expanded clones.

abundance: .; v_gene: TRBV6-1; len: 16; d_gene: .; j_gene: TRBJ1-3; CDR3aa: CASSEDLGASRNTIYF; CDR3nt: TGTGCCAGCAGTGAAGATCTGGGGGCCTCTCGAAACACCATATATTTT
abundance: .; v_gene: TRBV13; len: 16; d_gene: .; j_gene: TRBJ1-1; CDR3aa: CASSPLGGGLNTEAFF; CDR3nt: TGTGCCAGCAGCCCCCTCGGCGGGGGCCTCAACACTGAAGCTTTCTTT
abundance: few; v_gene: TRBV10-3; len: 14; d_gene: .; j_gene: TRBJ1-4; CDR3aa: CAISPTRVREKLFF; CDR3nt: TGTGCCATCAGCCCGACCAGGGTTAGGGAAAAACTGTTTTTT
abundance: .; v_gene: TRBV30; len: 11; d_gene: .; j_gene: TRBJ1-1; CDR3aa: CAWTREAEAFF; CDR3nt: TGTGCCTGGACTAGGGAGGCTGAAGCTTTCTTT
abundance: .; v_gene: TRBV19; len: 17; d_gene: .; j_gene: TRBJ2-1; CDR3aa: CASSIDRYSSSYNEQFF; CDR3nt: TGTGCCAGTAGTATAGATCGGTACAGCAGCTCCTACAATGAGCAGTTCTTC
abundance: .; v_gene: TRBV2; len: 12; d_gene: .; j_gene: TRBJ1-2; CDR3aa: CASSDPNYGYTF; CDR3nt: TGTGCCAGCAGTGACCCAAACTATGGCTACACCTTC
abundance: .; v_gene: TRBV11-2; len: 16; d_gene: .; j_gene: TRBJ2-3; CDR3aa: CASSLVLREHGDTQYF; CDR3nt: TGTGCCAGCAGCTTAGTCTTACGGGAGCATGGAGATACGCAGTATTTT
abundance: .; v_gene: TRBV7-9; len: 13; d_gene: .; j_gene: TRBJ2-5; CDR3aa: CASGRGRSETQYF; CDR3nt: TGTGCCAGCGGAAGGGGTCGTTCGGAGACCCAGTACTTC
abundance: few; v_gene: TRBV6-1; len: 14; d_gene: TRBD2; j_gene: TRBJ2-2; CDR3aa: CASIRASGTGELFF; CDR3nt: TGTGCCAGCATTCGGGCTAGCGGGACCGGGGAGCTGTTTTTT
abundance: .; v_gene: TRBV30; len: 14; d_gene: TRBD2; j_gene: TRBJ2-3; CDR3aa: CAWNAGLVLDTQYF; CDR3nt: TGTGCCTGGAATGCGGGACTAGTGTTAGATACGCAGTATTTT
abundance: .; v_gene: TRBV4-1; len: 15; d_gene: .; j_gene: TRBJ2-7; CDR3aa: CASAQAYRELYEQYF; CDR3nt: TGCGCCAGCGCTCAAGCGTACAGGGAACTCTACGAGCAGTACTTC
abundance: .; v_gene: TRBV7-8; len: 16; d_gene: .; j_gene: TRBJ1-1; CDR3aa: CASSFLTGTMNTEAFF; CDR3nt: TGTGCCAGCAGCTTTTTGACCGGGACAATGAACACTGAAGCTTTCTTT
abundance: few; v_gene: TRBV9; len: 15; d_gene: TRBD1; j_gene: TRBJ1-3; CDR3aa: CASSPLTGVGNTIYF; CDR3nt: TGTGCCAGCAGCCCCTTGACAGGGGTGGGAAACACCATATATTTT
abundance: .; v_gene: TRBV6-6; len: 15; d_gene: .; j_gene: TRBJ1-3; CDR3aa: CASSYSGETGNTIYF; CDR3nt: TGTGCCAGCAGTTACTCCGGAGAAACTGGAAACACCATATATTTT
abundance: .; v_gene: TRBV27; len: 13; d_gene: .; j_gene: TRBJ2-3; CDR3aa: CASPPSVTDTQYF; CDR3nt: TGTGCCAGCCCGCCCAGCGTCACAGATACGCAGTATTTT
abundance: .; v_gene: TRBV30; len: 14; d_gene: .; j_gene: TRBJ1-3; CDR3aa: CAWTLLGRENTIYF; CDR3nt: TGTGCCTGGACTTTGTTAGGGCGGGAAAACACCATATATTTT
abundance: .; v_gene: TRBV5-6; len: 14; d_gene: TRBD1; j_gene: TRBJ1-2; CDR3aa: CAGSLTGYYYGYTF; CDR3nt: TGTGCCGGCAGCTTGACAGGGTACTACTATGGCTACACCTTC
abundance: .; v_gene: TRBV27; len: 14; d_gene: .; j_gene: TRBJ2-3; CDR3aa: CASSFLASTDTQYF; CDR3nt: TGTGCCAGCAGTTTCCTAGCGTCCACAGATACGCAGTATTTT
abundance: .; v_gene: TRBV2; len: 13; d_gene: .; j_gene: TRBJ1-1; CDR3aa: CASSEAGGTEAFF; CDR3nt: TGTGCCAGCAGTGAAGCAGGGGGCACTGAAGCTTTCTTT
abundance: .; v_gene: TRBV28; len: 16; d_gene: .; j_gene: TRBJ2-1; CDR3aa: CASSPRAGSYYNEQFF; CDR3nt: TGTGCCAGCAGTCCTCGGGCCGGGAGTTACTACAATGAGCAGTTCTTC
abundance: .; v_gene: TRBV28; len: 15; d_gene: .; j_gene: TRBJ1-6; CDR3aa: CASTSSGMRYSPLHF; CDR3nt: TGTGCCAGCACCTCCTCAGGGATGCGGTATTCACCCCTCCACTTT
abundance: .; v_gene: TRBV29-1; len: 14; d_gene: TRBD2; j_gene: TRBJ2-5; CDR3aa: CSVAIFGEGETQYF; CDR3nt: TGCAGCGTTGCAATCTTCGGGGAGGGGGAGACCCAGTACTTC
abundance: .; v_gene: TRBV7-9; len: 17; d_gene: .; j_gene: TRBJ1-5; CDR3aa: CASSLVLGAGSNQPQHF; CDR3nt: TGTGCCAGCAGCTTAGTATTGGGGGCGGGTAGCAATCAGCCCCAGCATTTT
abundance: .; v_gene: TRBV5-4; len: 14; d_gene: .; j_gene: TRBJ1-1; CDR3aa: CASSWAGAPTEAFF; CDR3nt: TGTGCCAGCAGCTGGGCGGGGGCGCCCACTGAAGCTTTCTTT
abundance: .; v_gene: TRBV2; len: 14; d_gene: TRBD1; j_gene: TRBJ2-5; CDR3aa: CASSQRQGRETQYF; CDR3nt: TGTGCCAGCAGCCAAAGACAGGGGCGAGAGACCCAGTACTTC
abundance: .; v_gene: TRBV19; len: 16; d_gene: .; j_gene: TRBJ1-5; CDR3aa: CASTPAGLYSNQPQHF; CDR3nt: TGTGCCAGTACTCCCGCGGGATTATATAGCAATCAGCCCCAGCATTTT
abundance: .; v_gene: TRBV5-1; len: 18; d_gene: TRBD2; j_gene: TRBJ2-3; CDR3aa: CASSWTGTSGRTADTQYF; CDR3nt: TGCGCCAGCAGCTGGACAGGGACTAGCGGGAGGACTGCAGATACGCAGTATTTT
abundance: .; v_gene: TRBV6-5; len: 16; d_gene: TRBD2; j_gene: TRBJ2-3; CDR3aa: CASSYLAGRRSDTQYF; CDR3nt: TGTGCCAGCAGTTACCTAGCGGGAAGGCGTTCAGATACGCAGTATTTT
abundance: .; v_gene: TRBV18; len: 13; d_gene: .; j_gene: TRBJ1-2; CDR3aa: CASSPPTDYGYTF; CDR3nt: TGTGCCAGCTCACCGCCGACAGACTATGGCTACACCTTC
abundance: .; v_gene: TRBV5-1; len: 14; d_gene: .; j_gene: TRBJ1-3; CDR3aa: CASSLELSGNTIYF; CDR3nt: TGCGCCAGCAGCTTGGAGCTCTCTGGAAACACCATATATTTT
abundance: .; v_gene: TRBV7-9; len: 13; d_gene: .; j_gene: TRBJ1-4; CDR3aa: CASSLSLKEKLFF; CDR3nt: TGTGCCAGCAGCCTCAGTCTGAAGGAAAAACTGTTTTTT
abundance: .; v_gene: TRBV30; len: 14; d_gene: TRBD2; j_gene: TRBJ2-7; CDR3aa: CASTSGRTLYEQYF; CDR3nt: TGTGCCTCCACTAGCGGGCGCACCCTCTACGAGCAGTACTTC
abundance: .; v_gene: TRBV7-2; len: 14; d_gene: TRBD1; j_gene: TRBJ1-2; CDR3aa: CASSLVDRVYGYTF; CDR3nt: TGTGCCAGCAGCTTAGTCGACAGGGTCTATGGCTACACCTTC
abundance: .; v_gene: TRBV20-1; len: 9; d_gene: .; j_gene: TRBJ2-7; CDR3aa: CSAGLEQYF; CDR3nt: TGCAGTGCTGGGCTCGAGCAGTACTTC
abundance: few; v_gene: TRBV6-6; len: 15; d_gene: .; j_gene: TRBJ1-1; CDR3aa: CASSSLDRLNTEAFF; CDR3nt: TGTGCCAGCAGTTCCCTCGACAGGCTGAACACTGAAGCTTTCTTT
abundance: .; v_gene: TRBV5-6; len: 13; d_gene: .; j_gene: TRBJ2-1; CDR3aa: CASSLGLPNEQFF; CDR3nt: TGTGCCAGCAGCCTGGGACTTCCTAATGAGCAGTTCTTC
abundance: few; v_gene: TRBV11-2; len: 11; d_gene: .; j_gene: TRBJ2-1; CDR3aa: CASSKSYEQFF; CDR3nt: TGTGCCAGCAGCAAATCATATGAGCAGTTCTTC
abundance: .; v_gene: TRBV29-1; len: 13; d_gene: .; j_gene: TRBJ1-2; CDR3aa: CSVDPGVNYGYTF; CDR3nt: TGCAGCGTTGATCCGGGGGTTAACTATGGCTACACCTTC
abundance: .; v_gene: TRBV20-1; len: 11; d_gene: .; j_gene: TRBJ1-1; CDR3aa: CSASTGTEAFF; CDR3nt: TGCAGTGCTAGCACGGGAACTGAAGCTTTCTTT
abundance: .; v_gene: TRBV27; len: 14; d_gene: TRBD1; j_gene: TRBJ1-2; CDR3aa: CASSRPGQNYGYTF; CDR3nt: TGTGCCAGCAGTCGGCCGGGACAGAACTATGGCTACACCTTC
abundance: .; v_gene: TRBV7-2; len: 16; d_gene: TRBD2; j_gene: TRBJ2-2; CDR3aa: CASSTHRLAGTGELFF; CDR3nt: TGTGCCAGCAGCACCCACAGACTAGCCGGGACCGGGGAGCTGTTTTTT
abundance: .; v_gene: TRBV28; len: 17; d_gene: TRBD2; j_gene: TRBJ2-1; CDR3aa: CASRLGTSVPYYNEQFF; CDR3nt: TGTGCCAGCAGACTGGGGACTAGCGTTCCCTACTACAATGAGCAGTTCTTC
abundance: .; v_gene: TRBV4-3; len: 15; d_gene: TRBD2; j_gene: TRBJ2-7; CDR3aa: CASSQYSSGAYEQYF; CDR3nt: TGCGCCAGCAGCCAATACTCTAGCGGCGCCTACGAGCAGTACTTC
abundance: .; v_gene: TRBV5-1; len: 12; d_gene: .; j_gene: TRBJ1-2; CDR3aa: CASSSGPYGYTF; CDR3nt: TGCGCCAGCAGCTCGGGTCCTTATGGCTACACCTTC
abundance: few; v_gene: TRBV6-1; len: 16; d_gene: TRBD1; j_gene: TRBJ1-4; CDR3aa: CASSEARGTGNEKLFF; CDR3nt: TGTGCCAGCAGTGAAGCGCGTGGGACAGGGAATGAAAAACTGTTTTTT
abundance: .; v_gene: TRBV7-2; len: 15; d_gene: TRBD1; j_gene: TRBJ1-4; CDR3aa: CASSPLGGQSLKLFF; CDR3nt: TGTGCCAGCAGCCCCCTCGGGGGACAGAGCTTAAAACTGTTTTTT
abundance: .; v_gene: TRBV9; len: 15; d_gene: TRBD2; j_gene: TRBJ2-7; CDR3aa: CASSVGTSGGYEQYF; CDR3nt: TGTGCCAGCAGCGTAGGGACTAGCGGGGGGTACGAGCAGTACTTC
abundance: .; v_gene: TRBV7-9; len: 13; d_gene: TRBD1; j_gene: TRBJ1-2; CDR3aa: CASRPQGNYGYTF; CDR3nt: TGTGCCAGCAGGCCACAGGGGAACTATGGCTACACCTTC
abundance: .; v_gene: TRBV19; len: 14; d_gene: .; j_gene: TRBJ2-1; CDR3aa: CASSWGDSYNEQFF; CDR3nt: TGTGCCAGTAGTTGGGGGGACTCCTACAATGAGCAGTTCTTC
abundance: .; v_gene: TRBV30; len: 12; d_gene: .; j_gene: TRBJ1-5; CDR3aa: CAWSVTGQPQHF; CDR3nt: TGTGCCTGGAGTGTCACGGGTCAGCCCCAGCATTTT
abundance: .; v_gene: TRBV29-1; len: 12; d_gene: .; j_gene: TRBJ2-2; CDR3aa: CSTQGRPGELFF; CDR3nt: TGCAGCACACAGGGTCGTCCCGGGGAGCTGTTTTTT
abundance: .; v_gene: TRBV18; len: 14; d_gene: .; j_gene: TRBJ2-1; CDR3aa: CASSLGLNSNEQFF; CDR3nt: TGTGCCAGCTCTCTTGGACTAAATTCCAATGAGCAGTTCTTC
abundance: once; v_gene: TRBV10-3; len: 11; d_gene: .; j_gene: TRBJ2-1; CDR3aa: CATDSYNEQFF; CDR3nt: TGTGCCACCGACAGTTACAATGAGCAGTTCTTC
abundance: .; v_gene: TRBV7-9; len: 14; d_gene: .; j_gene: TRBJ1-2; CDR3aa: CASSLGGSNYGYTF; CDR3nt: TGTGCCAGCAGCTTAGGAGGATCTAACTATGGCTACACCTTC
abundance: once; v_gene: TRBV6-1; len: 15; d_gene: TRBD1; j_gene: TRBJ2-7; CDR3aa: CASSVTPGQGYEQYF; CDR3nt: TGTGCCAGCAGTGTAACCCCGGGACAGGGATACGAGCAGTACTTC